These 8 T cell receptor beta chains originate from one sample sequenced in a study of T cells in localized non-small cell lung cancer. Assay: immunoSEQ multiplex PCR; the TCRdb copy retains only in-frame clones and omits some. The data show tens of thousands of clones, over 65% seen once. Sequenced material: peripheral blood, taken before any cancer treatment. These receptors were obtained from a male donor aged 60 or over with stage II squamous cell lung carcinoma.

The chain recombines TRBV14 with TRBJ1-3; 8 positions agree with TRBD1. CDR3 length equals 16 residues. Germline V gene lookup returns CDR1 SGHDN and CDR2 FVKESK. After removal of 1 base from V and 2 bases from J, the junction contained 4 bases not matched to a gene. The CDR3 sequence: CASSQVWTGPGNTIYF. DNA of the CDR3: TGTGCCAGCAGCCAAGTGTGGACAGGGCCTGGAAACACCATATATTTT.

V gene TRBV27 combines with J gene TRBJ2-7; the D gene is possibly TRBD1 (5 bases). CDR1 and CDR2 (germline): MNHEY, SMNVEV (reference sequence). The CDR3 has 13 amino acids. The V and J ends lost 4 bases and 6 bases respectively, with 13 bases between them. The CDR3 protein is CASSWQTESEQYF. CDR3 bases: TGTGCCAGCAGTTGGCAGACAGAAAGCGAGCAGTACTTC.

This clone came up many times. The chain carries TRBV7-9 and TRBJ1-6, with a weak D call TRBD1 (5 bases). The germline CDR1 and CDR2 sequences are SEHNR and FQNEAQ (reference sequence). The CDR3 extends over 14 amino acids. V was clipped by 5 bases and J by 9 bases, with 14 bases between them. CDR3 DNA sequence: TGTGCCAGCAGCCTCGAAGGGGAGGGTTCACCCCTCCACTTT. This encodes CASSLEGEGSPLHF.

The CDR3 DNA follows: TGTGCCAGCAGTTTATGGTGTTTGCACCACCACCAAGAGACCCAGTACTTC. It codes for CASSLWCLHHHQETQYF. The chain uses TRBV27 and TRBJ2-5; the D is unclear. The germline gives CDR1 MNHEY, CDR2 SMNVEV (reference sequence). Trimming cost V 1 base and J 0 bases, with 15 bases left between them. CDR3 length: 17 residues.

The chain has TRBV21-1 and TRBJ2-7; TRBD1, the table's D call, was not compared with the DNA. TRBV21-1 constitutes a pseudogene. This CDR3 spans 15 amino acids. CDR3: CASRDRQGASYEQYF. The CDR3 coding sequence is TGTGCCAGCAGGGACCGACAGGGGGCTTCCTACGAGCAGTACTTC.

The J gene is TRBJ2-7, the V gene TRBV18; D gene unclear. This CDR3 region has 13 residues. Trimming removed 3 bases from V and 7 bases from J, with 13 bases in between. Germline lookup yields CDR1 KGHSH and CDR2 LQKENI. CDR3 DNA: TGTGCCAGCTCACCCTCTCCCATGGGGGAGCAGTACTTC. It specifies CASSPSPMGEQYF.

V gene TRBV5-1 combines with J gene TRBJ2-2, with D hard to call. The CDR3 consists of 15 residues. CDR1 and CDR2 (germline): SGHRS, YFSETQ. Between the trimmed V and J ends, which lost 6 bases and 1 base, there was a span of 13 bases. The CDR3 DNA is TGCGCCAGCACAAAGACGACTGAGAACACCGGGGAGCTGTTTTTT. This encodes CASTKTTENTGELFF. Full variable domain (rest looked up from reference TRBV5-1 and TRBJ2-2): KAGVTQTPRYLIKTRGQQVTLSCSPISGHRSVSWYQQTPGQGLQFLFEYFSETQRNKGNFPGRFSGRQFSNSRSEMNVSTLELGDSALYLCASTKTTENTGELFFGEGSRLTVL.

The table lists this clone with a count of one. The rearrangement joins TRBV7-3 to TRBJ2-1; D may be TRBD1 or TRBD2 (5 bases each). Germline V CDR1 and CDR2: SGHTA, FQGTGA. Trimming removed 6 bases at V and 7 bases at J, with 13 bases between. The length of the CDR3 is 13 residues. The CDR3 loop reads CASSGTFMNEQFF. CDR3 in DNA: TGTGCCAGCAGTGGGACGTTTATGAATGAGCAGTTCTTC.